Given below is one T cell receptor beta chain in context. This sample stems from a study of blood T cell repertoires in COVID-19. As for the study in general: Samples of COVID-19 (acute and convalescent) were obtained from the United States, Italy and Spain. From T cells, B-cell-depleted T cells, or PBMCs came the material, which was cDNA or gDNA.

Patients of the Seattle cohort, enrolled during active infection, were followed longitudinally. The CDR3 loop spans 15 amino acids. V lost 9 bases, J lost 1 base, and 15 bases lay in between. Germline loops: CDR1 MNHEY, CDR2 SMNVEV (reference sequence). In the original analysis: Amplifying reference gene primers gave estimates of nucleated cell counts. Sequencing was performed with immunoSEQ multiplex PCR; in TCRdb, only in-frame clones are kept and a portion is missing. V and J calls and clone size come straight from that table; D and trimming were deduced from the DNA. Here the sample spans 350,000 to 450,000 clones, about 89% being singletons.

The chain joins TRBV27 to TRBJ2-2; possibly TRBD1 for D (5 bases). Sequencing input: peripheral blood. This sequence originates from a woman between 35 and 50 years old with COVID-19, enrolled during active disease. The CDR3 loop reads CASKPTGRNTGELFF. CDR3 coding DNA: TGTGCCAGTAAACCTACAGGAAGGAACACCGGGGAGCTGTTTTTT.